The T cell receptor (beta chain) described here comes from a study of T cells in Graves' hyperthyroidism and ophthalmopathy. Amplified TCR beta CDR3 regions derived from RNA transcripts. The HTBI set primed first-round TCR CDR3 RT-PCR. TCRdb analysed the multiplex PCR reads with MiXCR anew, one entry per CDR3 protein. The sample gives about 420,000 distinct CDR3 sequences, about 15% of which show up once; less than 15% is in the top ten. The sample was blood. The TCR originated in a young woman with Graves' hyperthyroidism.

CDR3 loop: CATRDRKAFF. The DNA of the CDR3 is TGTGCCACCAGGGACAGGAAAGCTTTCTTT. This chain connects TRBV24-1 to TRBJ1-1, with TRBD1 matching 7 bases. V dropped 7 bases and J dropped 9; count of bases not matched to a gene: 1. The CDR3 is 10 residues long. The germline gives CDR1 KGHDR, CDR2 SFDVKD.